The present T cell receptor beta chain was sequenced within a study of early T cells in non-severe SARS-CoV-2 infection. MiXCR, run by TCRdb on the 5' RACE reads, gives a single entry per CDR3 protein. The sample contains roughly 80,000 distinct CDR3 sequences, roughly an eighth of which appear only once. CDR3 size: 16 residues. CDR1 is LNHDA, CDR2 SQIVND, per germline (reference sequence). The trim removed 6 bases at V and 0 bases at J, leaving 8 bases unmatched. The sequencing input was whole blood. This sequence originates from an adult who was a healthcare worker with PCR-confirmed SARS-CoV-2 infection or an uninfected control (not recorded which). V usage is TRBV19 and J usage is TRBJ2-4, with 7 bases matching TRBD2. The CDR3: CASSPTSAGAKNIQYF. The CDR3 nucleotides are TGTGCCAGTAGCCCTACTAGCGCAGGAGCCAAAAACATTCAGTACTTC.